This T cell receptor beta chain was sequenced for a study of glioma-infiltrating T cells. Using RNA template, CDR3s of TCR alpha and beta were amplified with iRepertoire arm-PCR. TCRdb called the multiplex PCR reads again in MiXCR, with one record for every CDR3 protein. Of 300,000 to 450,000 distinct CDR3 sequences listed, 41% are singletons. The CDR3 has 13 amino acids. V gave up 1 base and J gave up 7 bases, with 10 bases separating them. Per germline, CDR1 SNHLY and CDR2 FYNNEI. The sequence was obtained from a human donor with low-grade glioma or glioblastoma, undergoing nonglioma brain surgery, or in good health (not recorded which). The sample consisted of glioma tissue, nonneoplastic brain tissue, or PBMCs (not recorded which). The rearrangement joins TRBV2 to TRBJ1-1; D gene unclear. CDR3 sequence: CASSEEKGVEAFF. Written as DNA, the CDR3 is TGTGCCAGCAGTGAAGAAAAAGGAGTTGAAGCTTTCTTT. The complete variable domain, with remaining parts taken from reference TRBV2 and TRBJ1-1, reads EPEVTQTPSHQVTQMGQEVILRCVPISNHLYFYWYRQILGQKVEFLVSFYNNEISEKSEIFDDQFSVERPDGSNFTLKIRSTKLEDSAMYFCASSEEKGVEAFFGQGTRLTVV.